The source of this T cell receptor (beta chain) is a study of technical replicates of blood from a few donors. Germline V gene lookup returns CDR1 SGHAT and CDR2 FQNNGV. The length of the CDR3 is 14 residues. The germline V and J ends were trimmed by 3 bases and 3 bases, with 8 bases remaining between them. The data were produced by immunoSEQ multiplex PCR, yet TCRdb's version contains in-frame clones alone and is incomplete. The sample carries tens of thousands of clones, 80% to 95% recorded once. The sample was T cells isolated from PBMCs. This chain links TRBV11-2 with TRBJ1-4, with D unclear. The clonotype comes from a human donor in good health. Some clones in this sample may be carry-over from other donors' samples. The CDR3 nucleotides are TGTGCCAGCAGCTTTGAGGTACCTAATGAAAAACTGTTTTTT. This gives the protein CASSFEVPNEKLFF. Drawing the rest from reference TRBV11-2 and TRBJ1-4, the complete variable domain is EAGVAQSPRYKIIEKRQSVAFWCNPISGHATLYWYQQILGQGPKLLIQFQNNGVVDDSQLPKDRFSAERLKGVDSTLKIQPAKLEDSAVYLCASSFEVPNEKLFFGSGTQLSVL.